This T cell receptor beta chain was recovered during a study of OX40 agonist ivuxolimab in advanced cancers. At the level of the study: The group had a mean age of around 60 years, ranged from about 20 to 79, and was around 82% male. Therapy given before enrollment (anti-PD-1, anti-PD-L1 or anti-CTLA-4) was allowed, and 35% to 45% had some. Notes on the study in general: Low clonal expansion, among the lowest seen, marked partial responders at 0.1-3.0 mg/kg.

The assay was immunoSEQ multiplex PCR, and TCRdb's table has in-frame clones only and misses some. The sample includes about 31,000 clones, roughly nine tenths of them seen just once. As regards this clone: Antigen specificity is unknown.

Trimming removed 6 bases from V and 4 bases from J; junction bases left unmatched: 7. The CDR3 contains 15 residues. CDR1 and CDR2 from the germline V gene are MNHEY and SVGAGI. The material was CD4+ or CD8+ T cells sorted from blood, obtained in a trial of the OX40 agonist ivuxolimab. J is TRBJ2-2 and V is TRBV6-5, with 8 bases lining up with TRBD1. The sequence was collected from an adult with an advanced solid tumor such as melanoma, head and neck, liver or kidney cancer. The CDR3 sequence is CASRVGQGFTGELFF. The DNA of the CDR3 is TGTGCCAGCAGGGTCGGACAGGGATTCACCGGGGAGCTGTTTTTT.